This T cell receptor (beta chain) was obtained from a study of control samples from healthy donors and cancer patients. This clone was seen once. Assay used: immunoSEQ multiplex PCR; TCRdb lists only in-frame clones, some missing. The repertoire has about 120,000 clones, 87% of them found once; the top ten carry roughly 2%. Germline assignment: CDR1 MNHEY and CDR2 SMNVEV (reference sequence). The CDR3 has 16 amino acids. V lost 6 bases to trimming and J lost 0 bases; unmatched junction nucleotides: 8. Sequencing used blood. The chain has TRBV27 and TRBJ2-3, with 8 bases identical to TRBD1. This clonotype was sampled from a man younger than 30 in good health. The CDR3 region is CASRRQGFPSTDTQYF. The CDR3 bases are TGTGCCAGCAGGCGACAGGGGTTCCCTAGCACAGATACGCAGTATTTT.